Only a few counts were recorded for the clone carrying this T cell receptor (beta chain). The protocol was immunoSEQ multiplex PCR, while the TCRdb copy is restricted to in-frame clones and leaves out a portion. The sample carries more than 65,000 clones, about 93% recorded once. This sample is drawn from a study of OX40 agonist ivuxolimab in advanced cancers. This CDR3 is 13 amino acids long. V lost 4 bases and J 9 bases, leaving 13 bases between the germline ends. The V gene's germline CDR1 is MGHDK and CDR2 SYGVNS. This chain links TRBV25-1 with TRBJ2-1, with D maybe TRBD2 (6 bases). The TCR comes from an adult with an advanced solid tumor such as melanoma, head and neck, liver or kidney cancer. The sequenced sample was CD4+ or CD8+ T cells sorted from blood, obtained in a trial of the OX40 agonist ivuxolimab. The CDR3 loop is CASSGGTLSEQFF. Written as DNA, the CDR3 is TGTGCCAGCAGTGGCGGGACTTTGAGTGAGCAGTTCTTC.